This passage covers 7 T cell receptor beta chains from one sample sequenced in a study of blood T cells in healthy people across ages. The use of a sample-barcoded 5' primer and a J-beta primer mix characterized a second PCR of roughly 6 to 12 cycles. TCRdb fed the 5' RACE reads into MiXCR, producing one record per CDR3 protein. The sample lists some 1,500,000 distinct CDR3 sequences; roughly two fifths were seen once. The sample comprised blood. The receptors were sampled from a woman younger than 30 in good health.

The chain has TRBV20-1 and TRBJ2-7, with 8 bases that match TRBD1. V dropped 4 bases and J dropped 3; count of bases not matched to a gene: 11. This CDR3 comprises 15 residues. In germline, CDR1 is DFQATT, CDR2 SNEGSKA (reference sequence). As DNA, the CDR3 is TGCAGTGCTACGTCCCGGACAGGGAACGACTACGAGCAGTACTTC. Encoded protein: CSATSRTGNDYEQYF.

This clonotype was seen ten or more times. The J gene is TRBJ2-6, the V gene TRBV28, with TRBD1 as a possible D gene (5 bases). The V and J ends lost 2 bases and 1 base respectively, with 15 bases between them. Germline V gives CDR1 MDHEN, CDR2 SYDVKM. There are 18 residues in the CDR3. The CDR3: CASSLIGQGLSGANVLTF. The CDR3 bases are TGTGCCAGCAGTTTAATTGGACAAGGCTTATCTGGGGCCAACGTCCTGACTTTC.

The chain couples TRBV3-1 to TRBJ1-4; 9 bases are shared with TRBD1. The ends lost 1 base at V and 0 bases at J; junction bases unmatched: 12. From germline, CDR1 is LGHDT and CDR2 YNNKEL (reference sequence). This CDR3 spans 20 amino acids. Here the CDR3 reads CASSQGTGARVRATNEKLFF. For the CDR3, the DNA is TGTGCCAGCAGCCAAGGGACAGGGGCCAGGGTCAGAGCAACTAATGAAAAACTGTTTTTT.

The V and J genes are TRBV2 and TRBJ2-5, with TRBD1 identical over 10 bases. V was clipped by 6 bases and J by 5 bases; unmatched bases: 9. The germline CDR1 and CDR2 sequences are SNHLY and FYNNEI. There are 15 residues in the CDR3. DNA for the CDR3: TGTGCCAGCAGAGTGCGACAGGGGGCTAGGGAGACCCAGTACTTC. Translating it yields CASRVRQGARETQYF.

Only one count was recorded for this clonotype. The chain uses TRBV28 and TRBJ2-5, with a possible D match to TRBD2 (6 bases). The V and J ends lost 8 bases and 2 bases respectively, with 18 bases between them. CDR3 size: 15 residues. CDR1 is MDHEN and CDR2 is SYDVKM in the germline V gene. The DNA of the CDR3 is TGTGCCAGCTCCTTACCCGGGGGTCTTCAAGAGACCCAGTACTTC. It specifies CASSLPGGLQETQYF.

This chain uses TRBV7-9 with TRBJ1-2, with 7 bases matching TRBD1. The J segment lost 6 bases and the V segment lost 5 bases, leaving 6 bases of the junction unmatched. CDR1 is SEHNR, CDR2 FQNEAQ, per germline (reference sequence). This CDR3 comprises 13 residues. The CDR3: CASSTGVKDGYTF. The CDR3 DNA follows: TGTGCCAGCAGCACAGGGGTGAAGGATGGCTACACCTTC.

The sample holds a few counts of this clonotype. V is TRBV21-1 and J is TRBJ2-1; the table's D gene call, TRBD2, was not cross checked with the DNA. TRBV21-1 is a pseudogene. The CDR3 sequence is 21 residues long. The CDR3 bases are TGTGCCAGCAGCAAAGGGAGGACTAGCGGGGCGCCCAACATGCCCTACAATGAGCAGTTCTTC. Protein product: CASSKGRTSGAPNMPYNEQFF.